Listed below are T cell receptor beta chains from one sample, sequenced in a study of cytomegalovirus exposure and HLA in healthy donors. The repertoire was sequenced with immunoSEQ multiplex PCR; TCRdb's copy has only in-frame clones and lacks some. The table shows approximately 140,000 clones, with roughly three quarters occurring only once. Input material: PBMCs. Receptor source: a woman aged 45-59 years in good health and CMV-seronegative. Each CDR3 is given with its conserved first and last residue. Fields, in order: J gene, clone size, V gene, D gene, CDR3 protein, CDR3 DNA. A D gene is named only where the DNA matches it firmly. The size entry is marked missing in some rows and otherwise reads once, few, many or a size class.

>TRBJ1-5|.|TRBV4-2|.
CASSQDGGGGDSPKPQHF
TGTGCCAGCAGCCAAGATGGTGGCGGAGGGGACTCCCCAAAGCCCCAGCATTTT
>TRBJ1-4|.|TRBV5-1|TRBD1
CASSVRGQGFEKLFF
TGCGCCAGCAGCGTACGGGGACAGGGATTTGAAAAACTGTTTTTT
>TRBJ2-5|.|TRBV5-1|TRBD1
CASSFRQGLQETQYF
TGCGCCAGCAGCTTTAGACAGGGATTACAAGAGACCCAGTACTTC
>TRBJ1-4|.|TRBV6-1|.
CASSEVSGFNEKLFF
TGTGCCAGCAGTGAAGTGTCGGGATTTAATGAAAAACTGTTTTTT
>TRBJ1-2|.|TRBV6-5|.
CASSRDGGVYGYTF
TGTGCCAGCAGTCGCGACGGGGGGGTATATGGCTACACCTTC
>TRBJ2-4|once|TRBV4-2|.
CASSQAVETDIQYF
TGTGCCAGCAGCCAAGCGGTTGAAACGGACATTCAGTACTTC
>TRBJ1-5|.|TRBV30|.
CAWSGLFSNQPQHF
TGTGCCTGGAGTGGACTTTTTAGCAATCAGCCCCAGCATTTT
>TRBJ2-6|few|TRBV6-1|TRBD1
CASSQQGAGANVLTF
TGTGCCAGCAGTCAACAGGGGGCCGGGGCCAACGTCCTGACTTTC
>TRBJ2-7|.|TRBV5-5|.
CASSLVPGKNYEQYF
TGTGCCAGCAGCTTGGTGCCAGGAAAGAACTACGAGCAGTACTTC
>TRBJ2-1|.|TRBV7-8|TRBD2
CASSFLAGGWDEQFF
TGTGCCAGCAGCTTTCTAGCGGGGGGTTGGGATGAGCAGTTCTTC
>TRBJ1-3|once|TRBV29-1|.
CSVRVSSGNTIYF
TGCAGCGTTCGGGTGAGCTCTGGAAACACCATATATTTT
>TRBJ2-6|.|TRBV7-3|TRBD1
CASSLGTGAFASGANVLTF
TGTGCCAGCAGCCTCGGGACAGGGGCATTCGCATCTGGGGCCAACGTCCTGACTTTC
>TRBJ2-3|.|TRBV9|TRBD1
CASSVASGGTGPSTDTQYF
TGTGCCAGCAGCGTAGCATCTGGGGGGACAGGGCCAAGCACAGATACGCAGTATTTT
>TRBJ2-5|.|TRBV6-5|TRBD1
CASSRDRGRETQYF
TGTGCCAGCAGTAGGGACAGGGGGCGGGAGACCCAGTACTTC
>TRBJ2-1|.|TRBV7-2|.
CASSLRDYNEQFF
TGTGCCAGCAGCTTACGAGACTACAATGAGCAGTTCTTC
>TRBJ2-7|.|TRBV2|TRBD1
CASSENGQVTYEQYF
TGTGCCAGCAGTGAAAACGGACAGGTGACCTACGAGCAGTACTTC
>TRBJ2-3|.|TRBV7-8|.
CASSLVLSTDTQYF
TGTGCCAGCAGCTTAGTTCTTAGCACAGATACGCAGTATTTT
>TRBJ2-3|.|TRBV6-5|.
CASTSGLAPDTQYF
TGTGCCAGCACTTCTGGGCTAGCCCCAGATACGCAGTATTTT
>TRBJ1-1|few|TRBV7-6|.
CASSLGGVNTEAFF
TGTGCCAGCAGCTTAGGGGGAGTGAACACTGAAGCTTTCTTT
>TRBJ1-3|.|TRBV7-9|.
CASSLETGGNTIYF
TGTGCCAGCAGCTTAGAGACAGGTGGAAACACCATATATTTT
>TRBJ1-2|.|TRBV4-1|.
CASSQPRQNYGYTF
TGCGCCAGCAGCCAACCGAGACAGAACTATGGCTACACCTTC
>TRBJ1-5|.|TRBV7-8|.
CASSTSWRSNQPQHF
TGTGCCAGCAGCACATCTTGGAGGAGCAATCAGCCCCAGCATTTT
>TRBJ2-7|.|TRBV28|.
CASSLGTGFEQYF
TGTGCCAGCAGTTTAGGAACAGGGTTCGAGCAGTACTTC
>TRBJ2-1|.|TRBV4-1|TRBD2
CASSQLVPLATSYNEQFF
TGCGCCAGCAGCCAATTGGTGCCACTAGCGACCTCCTACAATGAGCAGTTCTTC
>TRBJ2-3|.|TRBV2|TRBD2
CASSETRAGGDTQYF
TGTGCCAGCAGTGAAACTAGGGCGGGGGGGGATACGCAGTATTTT
>TRBJ2-7|.|TRBV7-2|TRBD2
CASSLGTSGVVKGEQYF
TGTGCCAGCAGCCTCGGGACTAGCGGGGTTGTAAAGGGCGAGCAGTACTTC
>TRBJ2-2|.|TRBV29-1|.
CSVRQGGTGELFF
TGCAGCGTTAGGCAGGGAGGCACCGGGGAGCTGTTTTTT
>TRBJ1-6|.|TRBV25-1|.
CASSENYDNSPLHF
TGTGCCAGCAGTGAAAATTATGATAATTCACCCCTCCACTTT
>TRBJ1-4|.|TRBV6-1|TRBD1
CASSVDRDNEKLFF
TGTGCCAGCAGTGTAGACAGGGACAACGAAAAACTGTTTTTT
>TRBJ2-5|once|TRBV19|.
CASSIGQHAETQYF
TGTGCCAGTAGTATCGGACAGCACGCCGAGACCCAGTACTTC
>TRBJ2-7|.|TRBV9|TRBD2
CASSVVQRGRVYEQYF
TGTGCCAGCAGCGTAGTTCAGCGGGGGCGGGTCTACGAGCAGTACTTC
>TRBJ2-5|once|TRBV7-2|.
CASSLGSRGQETQYF
TGTGCCAGCAGCTTAGGGTCCAGGGGTCAAGAGACCCAGTACTTC
>TRBJ1-2|few|TRBV6-5|.
CASRTYGGWDYGYTF
TGTGCCAGCAGGACATACGGAGGCTGGGACTATGGCTACACCTTC
>TRBJ1-6|.|TRBV27|.
CASSLLTADRYSPLHF
TGTGCCAGCAGTTTATTGACAGCAGACCGATATTCACCCCTCCACTTT
>TRBJ1-2|.|TRBV6-5|.
CASSYSRMDRFYGYTF
TGTGCCAGCAGTTACTCTCGTATGGACAGATTCTATGGCTACACCTTC
>TRBJ2-7|.|TRBV27|TRBD2
CASSFLGTTHSYEQYF
TGTGCCAGCAGTTTCCTCGGGACTACCCATTCCTACGAGCAGTACTTC
>TRBJ2-7|.|TRBV30|TRBD2
CVWSVGGGLYEQYF
TGTGTCTGGAGTGTAGGCGGGGGTCTCTACGAGCAGTACTTC
>TRBJ2-3|once|TRBV30|TRBD2
CAWTSGGYSTDTQYF
TGTGCCTGGACTAGCGGGGGTTACAGCACAGATACGCAGTATTTT
>TRBJ1-1|.|TRBV5-1|.
CASSQQVNTEAFF
TGCGCCAGCAGCCAACAGGTGAACACTGAAGCTTTCTTT
>TRBJ2-2|.|TRBV7-6|.
CASSLILPRGSGELFF
TGTGCCAGCAGCTTAATTCTCCCACGGGGGTCCGGGGAGCTGTTTTTT
>TRBJ2-3|once|TRBV2|TRBD2
CASSYSGRSTDTQYF
TGTGCCAGCAGTTATAGCGGGCGTAGCACAGATACGCAGTATTTT
>TRBJ1-6|.|TRBV5-6|.
CASSLEGRGLASPLHF
TGTGCCAGCAGCTTGGAAGGGAGAGGGTTGGCTTCACCCCTCCACTTT
>TRBJ2-3|.|TRBV7-2|TRBD2
CASRSAGTDTQYF
TGTGCCAGCAGATCAGCGGGGACAGATACGCAGTATTTT
>TRBJ2-3|.|TRBV18|.
CASSPTRDTQYF
TGTGCCAGCTCCCCAACTAGGGATACGCAGTATTTT
>TRBJ2-6|.|TRBV6-5|.
CASSYSGEAGANVLTF
TGTGCCAGCAGTTATTCCGGTGAGGCTGGGGCCAACGTCCTGACTTTC
>TRBJ1-1|.|TRBV6-4|.
CASRTGIETEAFF
TGTGCCAGCAGAACAGGGATAGAGACTGAAGCTTTCTTT
>TRBJ2-7|.|TRBV27|TRBD1
CASSFSGQVDSYEQYF
TGTGCCAGCAGTTTCTCGGGACAGGTTGACTCCTACGAGCAGTACTTC
>TRBJ2-1|.|TRBV28|.
CASSLTTTGQFF
TGTGCCAGCAGCTTGACCACTACAGGGCAGTTCTTC
>TRBJ1-5|.|TRBV15|TRBD1
CATSVPGQGNQPQHF
TGTGCCACCAGCGTCCCGGGACAGGGCAATCAGCCCCAGCATTTT
>TRBJ1-5|.|TRBV25-1|.
CASSDSWTEDQPQHF
TGTGCCAGCAGTGATTCCTGGACAGAAGATCAGCCCCAGCATTTT
>TRBJ1-3|.|TRBV2|.
CASSRGLGTGNTIYF
TGTGCCAGCAGTAGGGGCCTGGGGACTGGAAACACCATATATTTT
>TRBJ1-1|.|TRBV10-3|.
CAISSQGMAEAFF
TGTGCCATCAGCTCGCAGGGGATGGCGGAAGCTTTCTTT
>TRBJ2-5|.|TRBV10-1|.
CASSSGLPFGETQYF
TGCGCCAGCAGTTCAGGACTGCCTTTCGGGGAGACCCAGTACTTC
>TRBJ1-4|.|TRBV5-4|TRBD1
CASSLEPRAGGEKLFF
TGTGCCAGCAGCTTGGAACCCCGTGCAGGGGGTGAAAAACTGTTTTTT
>TRBJ1-3|once|TRBV7-9|.
CASSTPLGNTIYF
TGTGCCAGCAGCACACCCCTGGGAAACACCATATATTTT
>TRBJ2-5|few|TRBV5-8|TRBD1
CASSLRQGTETQYF
TGTGCCAGCAGCCTTCGACAGGGGACGGAGACCCAGTACTTC
>TRBJ1-5|.|TRBV28|TRBD1
CASSFSTGGYNQPQHF
TGTGCCAGCAGTTTTAGTACAGGGGGATACAATCAGCCCCAGCATTTT
>TRBJ2-2|.|TRBV2|.
CASSENFRTGELFF
TGTGCCAGCAGTGAGAACTTTCGTACCGGGGAGCTGTTTTTT
>TRBJ2-1|.|TRBV4-1|TRBD2
CASSQGLAGGVAYNEQFF
TGCGCCAGCAGCCAGGGACTAGCGGGGGGGGTAGCCTACAATGAGCAGTTCTTC
>TRBJ2-2|.|TRBV5-1|.
CASSLGGTNTGELFF
TGCGCCAGCAGCTTGGGAGGAACGAACACCGGGGAGCTGTTTTTT